A single sample gave rise to the 8 T cell receptor beta chains below, sequenced in a study of blood T cell repertoires in COVID-19. Produced via immunoSEQ multiplex PCR; TCRdb's table is partial and in-frame only. This sample has approximately 670,000 clones; around 90% occur once, and the top ten carry more than 0.25%. The sample was peripheral blood. All receptors derive from a woman aged 18-35 years with acute or convalescent COVID-19.

This CDR3 is CASSRPYEQYF. Written as DNA, the CDR3 is TGTGCCAGCAGCCGGCCTTACGAGCAGTACTTC. The chain recombines TRBV3-1 (or the pseudogene TRBV3-2) with TRBJ2-7; D ambiguous. CDR3 length: 11 residues. From germline, CDR1 is LGHDT and CDR2 YNNKEL (reference sequence). Deletions cut 4 bases from V and 4 bases from J, with 5 bases between.

This rearrangement joins TRBV15 to TRBJ1-3, with a possible D match to TRBD1 (5 bases). Between the trimmed V and J ends, which lost 8 bases and 1 base, there was a span of 21 bases. CDR3 size: 17 residues. Looked up from germline, CDR1 is LNHNV and CDR2 is YYDKDF (reference sequence). The CDR3 loop is CATAREGLILSGNTIYF. The DNA for the CDR3 is TGTGCCACCGCGCGGGAGGGGTTGATTCTGTCTGGAAACACCATATATTTT.

The chain recombines TRBV6-5 with TRBJ2-1; tentatively, D is TRBD2 (5 bases). Germline assignment: CDR1 MNHEY and CDR2 SVGAGI. CDR3 size: 14 residues. The ends were cut back, 7 bases at V and 7 bases at J, with 17 bases in the middle. CDR3: CASISSPLWNEQFF. CDR3 sequence (DNA): TGTGCCAGCATATCTAGCCCCCTTTGGAATGAGCAGTTCTTC.

The rearrangement uses TRBV10-2 and TRBJ2-7; D is perhaps TRBD2 (6 bases). Trimming shortened V by 7 bases and J by 3 bases, and 13 bases separated the two germline ends. The CDR3 contains 13 residues. CDR1 WSHSY and CDR2 SAAADI come from the germline V gene. The CDR3 here is CASTVGGNYEQYF. DNA for the CDR3: TGCGCCAGCACCGTTGGGGGGAACTACGAGCAGTACTTC.

Here the CDR3 DNA reads TGCGCCAGCAGTGATCTTCGGACAGGGGACGGGGAGCTGTTTTTT. As protein: CASSDLRTGDGELFF. The chain uses TRBV10-2 and TRBJ2-2, with 9 bases lining up with TRBD1. V was pared by 3 bases and J by 7 bases, with 6 bases of the junction left unmatched. Germline V lookup: CDR1 WSHSY, CDR2 SAAADI. This CDR3 has 15 amino acids.

The V call is TRBV3-1 (or the pseudogene TRBV3-2), the J call TRBJ1-2; 8 bases line up with TRBD1. Trimming at V came to 6 bases and at J to 4 bases, leaving 7 bases not matched to a gene. CDR3 length: 14 amino acids. The germline gives CDR1 LGHDT, CDR2 YNNKEL (reference sequence). The chain's CDR3 is CASSRDRWVYGYTF. CDR3 coding DNA: TGTGCCAGCAGTCGGGACAGGTGGGTCTATGGCTACACCTTC.

CDR3 sequence reads: CSVEEQGAWGYTF. The CDR3 region has the DNA TGCAGCGTTGAAGAACAGGGGGCCTGGGGCTACACCTTC. The rearrangement uses TRBV29-1 and TRBJ1-2; 9 bases are shared with TRBD1. This CDR3 is built from 13 residues. Germline CDR1 and CDR2: SQVTM and ANQGSEA. V gave up 0 bases and J gave up 8 bases; unmatched junction bases: 4.

V is TRBV2 and J is TRBJ2-1, with TRBD1 matching over 8 bases. This CDR3 comprises 15 residues. The trim removed 3 bases at V and 8 bases at J, leaving 9 bases unmatched. Germline-derived CDR1 and CDR2 are SNHLY and FYNNEI. The chain's CDR3 is CASSEDRVGFHEQFF. In DNA, the CDR3 is TGTGCCAGCAGTGAGGACAGGGTGGGTTTCCATGAGCAGTTCTTC.